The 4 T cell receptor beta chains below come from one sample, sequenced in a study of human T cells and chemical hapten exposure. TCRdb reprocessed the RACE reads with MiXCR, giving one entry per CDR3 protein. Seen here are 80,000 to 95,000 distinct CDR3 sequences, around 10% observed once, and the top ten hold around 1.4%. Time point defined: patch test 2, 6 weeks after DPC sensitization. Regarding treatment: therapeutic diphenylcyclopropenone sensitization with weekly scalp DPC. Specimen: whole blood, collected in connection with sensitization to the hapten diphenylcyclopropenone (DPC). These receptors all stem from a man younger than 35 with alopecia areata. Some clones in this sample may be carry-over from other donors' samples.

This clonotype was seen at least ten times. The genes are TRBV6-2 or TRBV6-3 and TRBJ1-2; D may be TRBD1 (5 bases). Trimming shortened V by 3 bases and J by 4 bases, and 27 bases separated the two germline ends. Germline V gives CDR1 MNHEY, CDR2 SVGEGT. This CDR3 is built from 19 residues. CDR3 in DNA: TGTGCCAGCAGTTATCGGCCAGTCCTGAAAGAGGGACTTCCCTATGGCTACACCTTC. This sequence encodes CASSYRPVLKEGLPYGYTF.

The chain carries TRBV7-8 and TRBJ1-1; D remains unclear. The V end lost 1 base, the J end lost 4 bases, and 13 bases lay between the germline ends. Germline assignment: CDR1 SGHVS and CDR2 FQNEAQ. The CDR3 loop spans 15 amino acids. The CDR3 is CASSLGLGGPTEAFF. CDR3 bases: TGTGCCAGCAGCTTAGGTCTAGGCGGACCCACTGAAGCTTTCTTT.

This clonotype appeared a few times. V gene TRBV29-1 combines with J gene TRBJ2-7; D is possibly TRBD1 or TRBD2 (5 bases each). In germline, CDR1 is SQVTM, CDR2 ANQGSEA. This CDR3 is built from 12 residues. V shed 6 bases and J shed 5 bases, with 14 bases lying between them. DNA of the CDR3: TGCAGCGTGGGGGACGGTTTCAACGAGCAGTACTTC. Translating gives CSVGDGFNEQYF.

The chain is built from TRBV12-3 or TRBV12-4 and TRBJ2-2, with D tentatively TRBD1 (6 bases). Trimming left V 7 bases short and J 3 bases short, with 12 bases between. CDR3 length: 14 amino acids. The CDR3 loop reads CASKGDMDTGELFF. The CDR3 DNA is TGTGCCAGCAAGGGGGACATGGACACCGGGGAGCTGTTTTTT.